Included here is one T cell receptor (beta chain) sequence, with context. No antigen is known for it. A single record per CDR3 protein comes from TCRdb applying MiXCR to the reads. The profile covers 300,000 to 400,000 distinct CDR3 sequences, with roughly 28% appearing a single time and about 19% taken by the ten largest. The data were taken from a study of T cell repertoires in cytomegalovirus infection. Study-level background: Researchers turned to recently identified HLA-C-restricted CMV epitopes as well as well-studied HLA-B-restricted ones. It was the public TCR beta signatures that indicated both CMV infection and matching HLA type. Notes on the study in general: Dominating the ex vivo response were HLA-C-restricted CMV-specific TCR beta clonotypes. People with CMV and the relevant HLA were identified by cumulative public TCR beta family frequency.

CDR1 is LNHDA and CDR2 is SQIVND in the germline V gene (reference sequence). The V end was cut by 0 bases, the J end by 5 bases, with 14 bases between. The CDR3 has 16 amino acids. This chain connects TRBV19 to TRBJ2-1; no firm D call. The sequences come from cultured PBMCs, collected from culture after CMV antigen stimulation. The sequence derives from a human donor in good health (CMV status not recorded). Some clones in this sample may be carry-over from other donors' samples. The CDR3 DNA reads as TGTGCCAGTAGTATAGATAAGGCCCTCCTCAACAATGAGCAGTTCTTC. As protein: CASSIDKALLNNEQFF. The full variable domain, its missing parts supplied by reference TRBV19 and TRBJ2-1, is DGGITQSPKYLFRKEGQNVTLSCEQNLNHDAMYWYRQDPGQGLRLIYYSQIVNDFQKGDIAEGYSVSREKKESFPLTVTSAQKNPTAFYLCASSIDKALLNNEQFFGPGTRLTVL.